This T cell receptor (beta chain) came from a study of blood T cell repertoires in COVID-19 (dated by TCRdb to between 2020 and 2021). At the level of the whole study: Collaborator samples came from the United States, Italy and Spain and covered acute and convalescent phases of COVID-19. The material from the prospective study consisted of cDNA or gDNA derived from T cells, B-cell-depleted T cells, or PBMCs. Deeply sampled blood TCRbeta repertoires from subjects exposed to, actively infected with, or recovered from COVID-19 were included in the dataset. The repertoires were released in a freely available public database intended as a resource for research on the immune response to SARS-CoV-2. The samples were drawn from two sources: the first 160 participants of the ongoing ImmuneRACE study, and some 1,300 subjects contributed by 6 global collaborators. Nearly every sample came with metadata listing a de-identified subject ID, COVID-19 status, age in years and sex. Where available, HLA class I and class II types were taken from metadata supplied by the sample provider and were not determined by assay-based typing. What the research found in general, with its limitations: Clinical and demographic metadata were provided uncurated, with the amount varying by source and participant.

For this clone: Its antigen has not been determined. No much larger clone exists at a distance of one base, and base qualities are not known.

Participants in the prospective study were enrolled through a virtual design, were aged roughly 18 to 100 years, and lived in 24 United States geographic areas. In the prospective study, participants were assigned to cohorts based on the clinical history participants reported in a screening survey and a study questionnaire. In the prospective study, whole blood, serum and a nasopharyngeal or oropharyngeal swab were collected from each participant by mobile phlebotomists. Over a 2-month period, participants in the prospective study had the option of providing additional blood draws and questionnaires. Blood samples from the prospective study were shipped frozen or at room temperature prior to DNA extraction. TCRbeta CDR3 regions were amplified from genomic DNA using the immunoSEQ Assay, a bias-controlled multiplex PCR. The original pipeline was this. The number of nucleated cells in each sample was estimated by amplification of reference gene primers within the assay. To quantify the absolute abundance of each unique TCRbeta CDR3 rearrangement, sequence reads were collapsed and filtered. For each sample, productive Simpson clonality was calculated by taking the square root of Simpson's diversity index across productive rearrangements. TCRdb obtained this table from immuneACCESS and retained in-frame rearrangements with V and J assigned. These tables miss some clones; where compared with another copy, unresolved V genes account for less than half of the shortfall, and the remainder is unexplained. Clonal size and the V and J genes are those of that table, whereas D and trimming came from the DNA. The sample table contains around 420,000 clones; only one count was recorded for nearly 90% of them. The ten largest account for about 2.1% of the sample.

This sequence originates from a woman aged 40 to 50 with acute COVID-19. The sequenced material came from PBMCs or T cells enriched from blood (not recorded which).

The CDR3 protein sequence reads: CASSLSFGGYNEQFF. The bases read TGTGCCAGCAGCTTATCGTTTGGCGGCTACAATGAGCAGTTCTTC. The sequence is built from TRBV7-2 and TRBJ2-1, with no reliable assignment of the D segment. CDR3 length: 15 amino acids, cysteine to phenylalanine. The retained sequence is limited to the CDR3, 45 bases, with the frame set at the first base. Reading the germline V gene gives CDR1 SGHTA and CDR2 FQGNSA. V is shortened by 2 bases, J by 3 bases, and the region joining them spans 11 bases.